This is a list of T cell receptor beta chains from one sample in a study of regulatory T cells in long-lasting Graves disease. Each CDR3 protein is one row after TCRdb ran MiXCR on the multiplex PCR reads. The data hold around 400,000 distinct CDR3 sequences, with 20% to 30% observed a single time. The specimen comprised peripheral blood mononuclear cells (PBMCs), sampled when the disease was refractory, from a patient treated with antithyroid drugs. The receptors come from a female donor with Graves disease. Each CDR3 is given with its conserved first and last residue. A D gene is named only where the DNA matches it firmly. Clone sizes are given selectively: once, few, many, or a class where the clone is expanded.

d_gene	v_gene	abundance	j_gene	CDR3aa	CDR3nt
TRBD2	TRBV20-1	-	TRBJ2-1	CSARGVAGGEQFF	TGCAGTGCCAGGGGGGTTGCGGGAGGGGAGCAGTTCTTC
TRBD1	TRBV5-4	-	TRBJ2-5	CASSLNQRQGQYF	TGTGCCAGCAGCTTAAATCAAAGACAGGGCCAGTACTTC
-	TRBV20-1	many	TRBJ2-5	CSGKLTQETQYF	TGCAGTGGGAAACTGACACAAGAGACCCAGTACTTC
-	TRBV5-5	-	TRBJ2-5	CASSFMETQYF	TGTGCCAGCAGCTTCATGGAGACCCAGTACTTC
-	TRBV18	-	TRBJ1-4	CASSPPSGAHEKLFF	TGTGCCAGCTCACCACCGTCGGGGGCTCATGAAAAACTGTTTTTT
TRBD1	TRBV7-6	-	TRBJ1-4	CASSPQQGGEKLFF	TGTGCCAGCAGCCCCCAACAGGGGGGCGAAAAACTGTTTTTT
-	TRBV2	few	TRBJ2-1	CASREGGEQFF	TGTGCCAGCAGAGAAGGGGGTGAGCAGTTCTTC
TRBD2	TRBV6-1	few	TRBJ2-4	CASRRTSGRERSIQYF	TGTGCCAGCAGGCGGACTAGCGGGAGGGAGAGAAGCATTCAGTACTTC
TRBD1	TRBV7-2	many	TRBJ1-1	CASSLDRGRVAAFF	TGTGCCAGCAGCTTAGACAGGGGGCGGGTGGCGGCCTTCTTT
-	TRBV12-3/TRBV12-4	many	TRBJ2-5	CASSLDRTEETQYF	TGTGCCAGCAGTTTAGACAGGACAGAAGAGACCCAGTACTTC
TRBD1	TRBV18	few	TRBJ1-2	CASSPTGTEITYGYTF	TGTGCCAGCTCACCAACCGGGACAGAGATTACCTATGGCTACACCTTC
-	TRBV6-2/TRBV6-3	many	TRBJ2-1	CASRGGAYNEQFF	TGTGCCAGCCGAGGAGGGGCCTACAATGAGCAGTTCTTC
-	TRBV20-1	-	TRBJ2-4	CSASIGVPKNIQYF	TGCAGTGCTAGCATTGGGGTGCCCAAAAACATTCAGTACTTC
-	TRBV29-1	many	TRBJ1-1	CSVTGKLRTEAFF	TGCAGCGTTACGGGGAAACTCAGGACTGAAGCTTTCTTT
-	TRBV7-3	few	TRBJ2-3	CASSLVPRTSDTQYF	TGTGCCAGCAGCTTAGTTCCCCGGACTTCGGATACGCAGTATTTT
TRBD1	TRBV6-5	-	TRBJ1-4	CASSYFGQGGEKLFF	TGTGCCAGCAGTTACTTTGGACAGGGAGGTGAAAAACTGTTTTTT
TRBD1	TRBV6-9	-	TRBJ2-5	CASSYVTGGASETQYF	TGTGCCAGCAGTTACGTTACAGGGGGCGCGTCAGAGACCCAGTACTTC
TRBD2	TRBV19	few	TRBJ2-2	CASNPLTSQGGELFF	TGTGCCAGTAATCCCTTGACTAGCCAGGGCGGGGAGCTGTTTTTT
TRBD1	TRBV7-2	many	TRBJ2-7	CASSLSTGAASYEQYF	TGTGCCAGCAGCTTATCGACAGGGGCCGCCTCCTACGAGCAGTACTTC
-	TRBV11-1	-	TRBJ2-7	CAGSPGASAIHEQYF	TGTGCCGGCAGCCCGGGGGCCTCCGCCATACACGAGCAGTACTTC
-	TRBV7-2	-	TRBJ2-7	CANSVIPYEQYF	TGTGCCAACAGCGTCATCCCCTACGAGCAGTACTTC
-	TRBV6-2/TRBV6-3	-	TRBJ2-7	CASSYSTGVDPKYF	TGTGCCAGCAGTTACTCGACGGGAGTAGACCCTAAGTACTTC
TRBD1	TRBV10-3	-	TRBJ2-2	CAIRNTGEGGELFF	TGTGCCATCAGGAACACAGGGGAAGGCGGGGAGCTGTTTTTT